This T cell receptor beta chain was identified in a study of blood T cell repertoires in COVID-19. The wider study: The origin of the acute and convalescent COVID-19 samples was the United States, Italy and Spain.

V was pared by 2 bases and J by 4 bases, with 11 bases between. CDR3 length: 14 residues. Germline V gene data show CDR1 as MNHNS and CDR2 as SASEGT. In its sample, this clone was seen once. Only in-frame clones appear in the TCRdb table, and some are missing; sequencing was by immunoSEQ multiplex PCR. This sample has about 130,000 clones, with 75% to 85% found just once. Sequencing was done on a sample of peripheral blood. The chain employs TRBV6-1 and TRBJ1-2; D remains ambiguous. The clonotype comes from a woman aged 65 to 85 with COVID-19, enrolled during active disease. The CDR3 loop is CASSEHGGTYGYTF. The CDR3, as DNA: TGTGCCAGCAGTGAACATGGCGGAACCTATGGCTACACCTTC.